This T cell receptor (beta chain) was recorded in a study of blood T cell repertoires in COVID-19. The V end lost 5 bases, the J end lost 0 bases, and 7 bases lay between the germline ends. The CDR3 loop spans 13 amino acids. The germline CDR1 and CDR2 sequences are SGHTA and FQGNSA. In the original analysis: Quantification of nucleated cells was approximated via reference gene primer amplification. Repertoires were generated with immunoSEQ multiplex PCR, while TCRdb's copy carries only in-frame clones and drops some. That table furnishes V, J and clone size, whereas the DNA furnished D and trimming. The sample shows over 250,000 clones, roughly 91% of them seen only once. Ages ranged from about 18 to 100 years, with residence in under 25 US areas. Cohort assignment relied on participant-reported clinical history.

The sequenced sample consisted of PBMCs or T cells enriched from blood (not recorded which). This chain uses TRBV7-2 with TRBJ2-5; no definite D call. The TCR originated in a man aged 35-49 years who had recovered from COVID-19. CDR3 loop: CASSRRDQETQYF. DNA of the CDR3: TGTGCCAGCAGCCGTCGGGACCAAGAGACCCAGTACTTC.